The present T cell receptor beta chain was sequenced within a study of shared clonotypes between healthy human individuals. The protocol was immunoSEQ multiplex PCR, while the TCRdb copy is restricted to in-frame clones and leaves out a portion. The repertoire consists of about half a million clones, with around four fifths occurring once and the leading ten covering more than 10%. CDR1 is MNHEY and CDR2 is SVGAGI in the germline V gene. V shed 2 bases and J shed 7 bases, with 18 bases lying between them. The CDR3 is 16 residues long. The donors were all Caucasian adults (living in Nashville, Tennessee).

The clonotype was recovered from a woman aged 40-49 years in good health. Some clones in this sample may be carry-over from other donors' samples. The genes are TRBV6-5 and TRBJ2-1, with D hard to call. Sequenced input: PBMCs. CDR3 in amino acids: CASSYRRQGFDNEQFF. CDR3 coding DNA: TGTGCCAGCAGTTACCGGAGACAAGGTTTTGATAATGAGCAGTTCTTC.